The 20 T cell receptor beta chains below come from one sample, sequenced in a study of early T cells in non-severe SARS-CoV-2 infection. TCRdb used MiXCR to reprocess the 5' RACE reads, holding one entry per CDR3 protein. In the table there are more than 75,000 distinct CDR3 sequences, about 15% of which are singletons. The specimen sequenced was whole blood. These TCRs come from an adult who was a healthcare worker with PCR-confirmed SARS-CoV-2 infection or an uninfected control (not recorded which).

This clonotype occurred a few times. The chain's CDR3 is CASSITGTRTDEQYF. Written as DNA, the CDR3 is TGTGCCAGCAGCATAACCGGGACTAGAACGGACGAGCAGTACTTC. J is TRBJ2-7 and V is TRBV5-6; 8 bases fit TRBD2. Germline-derived CDR1 and CDR2 are SGHDT and YYEEEE. Losses at the gene ends were 4 bases for V and 5 bases for J; bases not matched to a gene: 11. The CDR3 is 15 amino acids.

The chain employs TRBV7-9 and TRBJ1-1; D unclear. CDR1 is SEHNR and CDR2 is FQNEAQ in the germline V gene (reference sequence). Trimming cost V 7 bases and J 1 base, with 13 bases left between them. The CDR3 has 14 residues. CDR3 sequence: CASTPWAPNTEAFF. The CDR3 bases are TGTGCCAGCACCCCGTGGGCCCCGAACACTGAAGCTTTCTTT.

The CDR3 loop reads CASSIILKLSTSSSDEQFF. DNA of the CDR3: TGTGCCAGTAGTATTATCCTTAAACTAAGTACGAGCTCCTCCGATGAGCAGTTCTTC. V usage is TRBV19 and J usage is TRBJ2-1, with D unclear. The CDR3 spans 19 residues. The V gene's germline CDR1 is LNHDA and CDR2 SQIVND (reference sequence). Trimming stripped 3 bases from V and 8 bases from J, with 29 bases between.

The chain joins TRBV12-3 or TRBV12-4 to TRBJ2-1, with a weak D call TRBD2 (7 bases). V was clipped by 10 bases and J by 7 bases, with 20 bases between them. This CDR3 contains 14 residues. For the CDR3, the DNA is TGTGCCACCAACTGGGGGGGCCGGGTGAATGAGCAGTTCTTC. It translates to CATNWGGRVNEQFF.

This clonotype came up a few times. V and J are TRBV12-5 and TRBJ1-2; D remains ambiguous. This CDR3 comprises 14 residues. Trimming stripped 3 bases from V and 2 bases from J, with 10 bases between. The germline V gene encodes CDR1 LGHNT and CDR2 FRNRAP. CDR3 amino acids: CASGFSGLNYGYTF. The DNA for the CDR3 is TGTGCTAGTGGTTTTTCCGGGTTAAACTATGGCTACACCTTC.

This clonotype was counted a few times. CDR3 nucleotide sequence: TGTGCCAGCAGCTTAGAGGTGATAGCAAGGTCAGATACGCAGTATTTT. The encoded protein is CASSLEVIARSDTQYF. This chain uses TRBV11-2 with TRBJ2-3; D is ambiguous. The V gene's germline CDR1 is SGHAT and CDR2 FQNNGV. The CDR3 sequence is 16 residues long. Trimming pared 0 bases from V and 4 bases from J, leaving 14 bases between.

The chain is built from TRBV15 and TRBJ1-5; 12 bases are shared with TRBD1. CDR1 is LNHNV, CDR2 YYDKDF, per germline (reference sequence). V lost 3 bases and J lost 6; bases outside the gene matches: 9. The CDR3 is 17 amino acids. Written as DNA, the CDR3 is TGTGCCACCAGCAGGGGGACAGGGGGCAATAGGGCTCAGCCCCAGCATTTT. This gives the protein CATSRGTGGNRAQPQHF. Complete variable domain (other parts from reference TRBV15 and TRBJ1-5): DAMVIQNPRYQVTQFGKPVTLSCSQTLNHNVMYWYQQKSSQAPKLLFHYYDKDFNNEADTPDNFQSRRPNTSFCFLDIRSPGLGDTAMYLCATSRGTGGNRAQPQHFGDGTRLSIL.

The genes are TRBV5-1 and TRBJ1-1; D not resolved. The CDR3 extends over 15 amino acids. The germline V and J ends were trimmed by 4 bases and 1 base, with 14 bases remaining between them. The germline gives CDR1 SGHRS, CDR2 YFSETQ. As DNA, the CDR3 is TGCGCCAGCAGCCCCCACGGGCCTTCGAACACTGAAGCTTTCTTT. Translated: CASSPHGPSNTEAFF. The whole variable domain, filled in from reference TRBV5-1 and TRBJ1-1, reads KAGVTQTPRYLIKTRGQQVTLSCSPISGHRSVSWYQQTPGQGLQFLFEYFSETQRNKGNFPGRFSGRQFSNSRSEMNVSTLELGDSALYLCASSPHGPSNTEAFFGQGTRLTVV.

This clonotype was found a few times. This chain connects TRBV7-9 to TRBJ2-7; TRBD2 matches at 7 bases. With V trimmed by 6 bases and J by 3 bases, 5 bases remained unmatched. The CDR3 has 13 amino acids. The germline CDR1 and CDR2 sequences are SEHNR and FQNEAQ (reference sequence). The CDR3 nucleotides are TGTGCCAGCAGGCCGACTAGCAACTACGAGCAGTACTTC. Translation: CASRPTSNYEQYF.

There are a few counts of this clonotype. J is TRBJ1-1 and V is TRBV6-2 or TRBV6-3; D call uncertain. The CDR3 loop spans 17 amino acids. The germline CDR1 and CDR2 sequences are MNHEY and SVGEGT. V was trimmed by 0 bases and J by 0 bases, leaving 14 bases between them. CDR3 sequence (DNA): TGTGCCAGCAGTTACTCGAGGACGGACCAAATGAACACTGAAGCTTTCTTT. Its protein product is CASSYSRTDQMNTEAFF.

The chain employs TRBV6-1 and TRBJ2-6; 8 bases fit TRBD1. In germline, CDR1 is MNHNS, CDR2 SASEGT. This CDR3 has 15 amino acids. The V and J ends lost 10 bases and 0 bases, in that order; junction bases with no gene match: 5. For the CDR3, the DNA is TGTGCCACCGGGACAGGTTCCTCTGGGGCCAACGTCCTGACTTTC. As protein: CATGTGSSGANVLTF.

J is TRBJ1-5 and V is TRBV5-6; D is unresolved. The CDR3 runs 17 residues. Germline CDR1 reads SGHDT; CDR2 reads YYEEEE. Trimming pared 0 bases from V and 3 bases from J, leaving 16 bases between. The CDR3 bases are TGTGCCAGCAGCTTGGGGGGAGGAGTCCTTACCAATCAGCCCCAGCATTTT. Translating it yields CASSLGGGVLTNQPQHF.

This chain connects TRBV5-1 to TRBJ1-1; maybe TRBD1 (5 bases). V lost 1 base and J lost 8, with 12 bases in between. CDR1 and CDR2 from the germline V gene are SGHRS and YFSETQ. This CDR3 comprises 13 residues. The CDR3 loop reads CASSLYPTEEAFF. The CDR3, as DNA: TGCGCCAGCAGCTTGTACCCGACAGAAGAAGCTTTCTTT.

This clonotype came up many times. The rearrangement joins TRBV3-1 to TRBJ2-1, with 8 nucleotides matching TRBD2. CDR3 size: 15 residues. Germline V gene lookup returns CDR1 LGHDT and CDR2 YNNKEL (reference sequence). Trimming cost V 0 bases and J 7 bases; bases outside gene matches: 5. The CDR3 nucleotides read TGTGCCAGCAGCCAAGACTGGCGGGGGGCTAATGAGCAGTTCTTC. Translating it yields CASSQDWRGANEQFF.

This clonotype has only a few counts. This chain uses TRBV5-1 with TRBJ2-7, with 11 bases that match TRBD1. The trim removed 3 bases at V and 0 bases at J, leaving 2 bases unmatched. Germline V CDR1 and CDR2: SGHRS, YFSETQ. This CDR3 has 15 residues. The CDR3 region is CASSWGQGGSYEQYF. In DNA form, the CDR3 reads TGCGCCAGCAGCTGGGGACAGGGGGGCTCCTACGAGCAGTACTTC. Supplemented by reference TRBV5-1 and TRBJ2-7, the full variable domain reads KAGVTQTPRYLIKTRGQQVTLSCSPISGHRSVSWYQQTPGQGLQFLFEYFSETQRNKGNFPGRFSGRQFSNSRSEMNVSTLELGDSALYLCASSWGQGGSYEQYFGPGTRLTVT.

The chain combines TRBV12-3 or TRBV12-4 with TRBJ1-3; D remains unclear. The germline V and J ends were trimmed by 6 bases and 1 base, with 1 base remaining between them. CDR3 length: 11 residues. The CDR3 nucleotides read TGTGCCAGCAGGTCTGGAAACACCATATATTTT. As protein: CASRSGNTIYF.

The chain joins TRBV6-5 to TRBJ2-5, with 8 nucleotides matching TRBD2. With V trimmed by 6 bases and J by 9 bases, 6 bases remained unmatched. The CDR3 covers 12 residues. Germline V gene sequence: CDR1 MNHEY, CDR2 SVGAGI. The CDR3 is CASSRTGGAQYF. The CDR3 DNA sequence: TGTGCCAGCAGCCGTACGGGGGGGGCCCAGTACTTC.

This clonotype was recorded only once. The genes are TRBV12-3 or TRBV12-4 and TRBJ2-5; no reliable D call. The CDR3 length is 12 residues. With 6 bases removed from V and 5 bases from J, the gap between germline ends came to 10 bases. The CDR3 loop is CASSLRPETQYF. The DNA for the CDR3 is TGTGCCAGCAGCCTTCGGCCGGAGACCCAGTACTTC.

This clonotype was observed at least ten times. The genes are TRBV28 and TRBJ1-5; D might be TRBD1 (6 bases). V was clipped by 6 bases and J by 3 bases, with 9 bases between them. The CDR3 is 13 residues long. Per germline, CDR1 MDHEN and CDR2 SYDVKM. CDR3 protein: CASRQGINQPQHF. The CDR3 DNA sequence: TGTGCCAGCAGACAGGGTATCAATCAGCCCCAGCATTTT.

The genes are TRBV28 and TRBJ1-1, with D hard to call. The germline gives CDR1 MDHEN, CDR2 SYDVKM. The V and J ends lost 7 bases and 0 bases respectively, with 9 bases between them. CDR3 length: 13 residues. CDR3 bases: TGTGCCAGCACCGGCGTCATGAACACTGAAGCTTTCTTT. Its protein is CASTGVMNTEAFF.